The 14 T cell receptor beta chains reported below all come from one sample, sequenced in a study of blood T cell repertoires in COVID-19. Method: immunoSEQ multiplex PCR; TCRdb's copy keeps in-frame clones and lacks some. This table has fewer than 350,000 clones, 65% to 90% appearing once. The sample was peripheral blood. The source is a woman between 70 and 85 years old with COVID-19, enrolled during active disease.

The chain is built from TRBV3-1 (or the pseudogene TRBV3-2) and TRBJ1-1; 9 bases fit TRBD1. Germline values: CDR1 LGHDT, CDR2 YNNKEL (reference sequence). V trimming: 5 bases; J trimming: 7 bases; junction bases outside the gene matches: 8. The CDR3 length is 14 residues. The CDR3 sequence is CASSAQGAMGEAFF. In DNA form, the CDR3 reads TGTGCCAGCAGCGCACAGGGGGCTATGGGTGAAGCTTTCTTT.

The genes are TRBV6-1 and TRBJ1-5; TRBD1 aligns across 8 bases. Losses at the gene ends were 2 bases for V and 10 bases for J; bases not matched to a gene: 4. The CDR3 is 13 amino acids. The germline gives CDR1 MNHNS, CDR2 SASEGT. The CDR3 DNA reads TGTGCCAGCAGTGAACAGGGGGCGCGTCCCCAGCATTTT. This sequence encodes CASSEQGARPQHF.

The chain links TRBV11-2 to TRBJ1-4; D call uncertain. Trimming left V 1 base short and J 0 bases short, with 6 bases between. This CDR3 spans 15 amino acids. Looked up from germline, CDR1 is SGHAT and CDR2 is FQNNGV. The CDR3 region is CASSLGQTTNEKLFF. DNA for the CDR3: TGTGCCAGCAGCTTAGGCCAGACAACTAATGAAAAACTGTTTTTT.

The rearrangement joins TRBV30 to TRBJ1-4; unclear D gene. CDR3 length: 12 amino acids. Trimming cost V 4 bases and J 0 bases, with 3 bases left between them. Germline CDR1 is GTSNPN and CDR2 is SVGIG (reference sequence). CDR3 coding DNA: TGTGCCTGGACCGCAACTAATGAAAAACTGTTTTTT. Translated: CAWTATNEKLFF. Full variable domain (outside the CDR3, taken from reference TRBV30 and TRBJ1-4): SQTIHQWPATLVQPVGSPLSLECTVEGTSNPNLYWYRQAAGRGLQLLFYSVGIGQISSEVPQNLSASRPQDRQFILSSKKLLLSDSGFYLCAWTATNEKLFFGSGTQLSVL.

In its sample, this clone was seen a few times. The same CDR3 arises from other DNA sequences in this sample as well. The chain couples TRBV10-1 to TRBJ1-5; D is possibly TRBD1 (6 bases). Per germline, CDR1 WNHNN and CDR2 SYGVQD (reference sequence). The length of the CDR3 is 13 residues. Trimming cost V 0 bases and J 6 bases, with 6 bases left between them. The CDR3 loop reads CASSESRGQPQHF. The CDR3 DNA is TGCGCCAGCAGTGAGTCCAGGGGTCAGCCCCAGCATTTT.

The rearrangement uses TRBV7-8 and TRBJ1-5; D is unresolved. Germline assignment: CDR1 SGHVS and CDR2 FQNEAQ. The ends were cut back, 3 bases at V and 0 bases at J, with 12 bases in the middle. CDR3 size: 16 residues. This CDR3 is CASSFEGRYSNQPQHF. CDR3 DNA sequence: TGTGCCAGCAGCTTTGAGGGCAGATATAGCAATCAGCCCCAGCATTTT.

This clone was observed once. The chain combines TRBV18 with TRBJ1-5, with a tentative D call TRBD1 (6 bases). Germline V gene data show CDR1 as KGHSH and CDR2 as LQKENI. CDR3 size: 15 residues. Trimming removed 3 bases from V and 1 base from J, with 10 bases in between. The CDR3 nucleotides are TGTGCCAGCTCACCGGGACAACCCAGCAATCAGCCCCAGCATTTT. Amino acids: CASSPGQPSNQPQHF.

This clone appeared a single time. The J gene is TRBJ2-3, the V gene TRBV7-2; D possibly corresponds to TRBD2 (5 bases). In germline, CDR1 is SGHTA, CDR2 FQGNSA. The CDR3 length is 14 residues. V was shortened by 6 bases and J by 5 bases, with 15 bases between the two germline ends. DNA for the CDR3: TGTGCCAGCAGACCTAACGGGGTTAGAGATACGCAGTATTTT. This translates into CASRPNGVRDTQYF.

The chain combines TRBV19 with TRBJ1-2, with TRBD1 matching 7 bases. This CDR3 region has 14 residues. The germline V gene has CDR1 LNHDA and CDR2 SQIVND (reference sequence). The J segment lost 7 bases and the V segment lost 6 bases, leaving 11 bases of the junction unmatched. The CDR3 protein is CASRPNLTGAGYTF. In nucleotides, the CDR3 is TGTGCCAGTAGGCCCAACCTTACAGGGGCTGGCTACACCTTC.

The V and J genes are TRBV29-1 and TRBJ2-7, with D perhaps TRBD2 (6 bases). This CDR3 region has 13 residues. V lost 4 bases and J lost 0, with 10 bases in between. In germline, CDR1 is SQVTM, CDR2 ANQGSEA. CDR3: CSVGDGSSYEQYF. CDR3 nucleotides: TGCAGCGTTGGGGACGGGAGCTCCTACGAGCAGTACTTC.

The V and J genes are TRBV6-1 and TRBJ2-7; no definite D call. V was pared by 0 bases and J by 3 bases, with 6 bases between. The CDR3 spans 13 residues. Germline values: CDR1 MNHNS, CDR2 SASEGT. Here the CDR3 DNA reads TGTGCCAGCAGTGAAGCGCGAGGCTACGAGCAGTACTTC. It codes for CASSEARGYEQYF.

The chain links TRBV19 to TRBJ2-7, with a tentative D call TRBD1 (5 bases). CDR3 length: 13 residues. Germline CDR1 is LNHDA and CDR2 is SQIVND (reference sequence). V was cut by 5 bases and J by 6 bases, with 14 bases left in between. In nucleotides, the CDR3 is TGTGCCAGTAGTTCCAACAGAAGGGGCGAGCAGTACTTC. Translated: CASSSNRRGEQYF.

The chain recombines TRBV7-2 with TRBJ2-5; 7 bases are shared with TRBD2. Losses at the gene ends were 5 bases for V and 4 bases for J; bases not matched to a gene: 7. In germline, CDR1 is SGHTA, CDR2 FQGNSA. This CDR3 comprises 14 residues. CDR3 amino acids: CASSPGGGGETQYF. For the CDR3, the DNA is TGTGCCAGCAGCCCAGGTGGGGGGGGAGAGACCCAGTACTTC.

The rearrangement links TRBV14 to TRBJ2-7; the D gene is possibly TRBD1 (6 bases). CDR3 length equals 13 residues. In germline, CDR1 is SGHDN, CDR2 FVKESK. V lost 4 bases, J lost 4 bases, and 11 bases lay in between. CDR3 loop: CASSRSRGYEQYF. CDR3 DNA sequence: TGTGCCAGCAGCCGAAGCAGGGGATACGAGCAGTACTTC.